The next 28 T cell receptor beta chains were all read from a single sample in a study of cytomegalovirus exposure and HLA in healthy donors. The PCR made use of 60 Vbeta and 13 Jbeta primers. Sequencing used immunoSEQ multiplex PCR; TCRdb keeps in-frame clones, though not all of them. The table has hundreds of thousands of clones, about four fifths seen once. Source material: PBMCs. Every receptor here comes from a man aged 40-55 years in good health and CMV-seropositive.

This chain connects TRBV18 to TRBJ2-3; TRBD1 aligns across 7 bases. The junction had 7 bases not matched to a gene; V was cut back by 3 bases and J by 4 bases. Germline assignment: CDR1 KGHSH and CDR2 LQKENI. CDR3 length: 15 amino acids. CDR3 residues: CASSPDREGADTQYF. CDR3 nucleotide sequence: TGTGCCAGCTCACCCGACAGGGAAGGTGCAGATACGCAGTATTTT.

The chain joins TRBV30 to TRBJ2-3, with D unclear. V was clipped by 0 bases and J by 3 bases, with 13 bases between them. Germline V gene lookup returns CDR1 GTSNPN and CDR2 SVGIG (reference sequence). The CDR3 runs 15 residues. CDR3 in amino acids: CAWSVPNSKTDTQYF. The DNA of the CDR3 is TGTGCCTGGAGTGTACCTAACAGTAAAACAGATACGCAGTATTTT.

CDR3 residues: CASSFVQGFGTEAFF. The CDR3 bases are TGTGCCAGCAGCTTCGTACAGGGATTTGGGACTGAAGCTTTCTTT. The chain combines TRBV4-2 with TRBJ1-1, with D possibly TRBD1 on 6 matching bases. Germline V gene data show CDR1 as LGHNA and CDR2 as YNFKEQ. This CDR3 comprises 15 residues. V was cut by 5 bases and J by 5 bases, with 18 bases left in between.

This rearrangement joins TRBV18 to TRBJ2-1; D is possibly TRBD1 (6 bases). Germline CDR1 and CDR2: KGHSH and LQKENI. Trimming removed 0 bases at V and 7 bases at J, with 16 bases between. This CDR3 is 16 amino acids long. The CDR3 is CASSPPTQGRGNEQFF. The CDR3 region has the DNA TGTGCCAGCTCACCACCGACACAGGGAAGAGGAAATGAGCAGTTCTTC.

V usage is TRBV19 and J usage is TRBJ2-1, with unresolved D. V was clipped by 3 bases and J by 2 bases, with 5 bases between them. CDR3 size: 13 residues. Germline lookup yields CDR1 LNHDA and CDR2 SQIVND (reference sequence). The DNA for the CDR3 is TGTGCCAGTAGTATTTATACCTACAATGAGCAGTTCTTC. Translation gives CASSIYTYNEQFF.

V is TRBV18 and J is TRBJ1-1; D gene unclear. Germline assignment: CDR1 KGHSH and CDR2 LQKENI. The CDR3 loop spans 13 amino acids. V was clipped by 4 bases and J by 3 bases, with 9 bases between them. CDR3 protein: CASSLGLDTEAFF. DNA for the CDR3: TGTGCCAGCTCACTGGGCTTGGACACTGAAGCTTTCTTT.

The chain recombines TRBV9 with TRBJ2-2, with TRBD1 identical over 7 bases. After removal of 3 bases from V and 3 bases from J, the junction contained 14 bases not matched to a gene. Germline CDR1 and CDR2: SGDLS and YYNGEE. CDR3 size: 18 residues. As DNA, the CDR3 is TGTGCCAGCAGCGCGTCGCCGAGACAGGGATTTGACACCGGGGAGCTGTTTTTT. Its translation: CASSASPRQGFDTGELFF.

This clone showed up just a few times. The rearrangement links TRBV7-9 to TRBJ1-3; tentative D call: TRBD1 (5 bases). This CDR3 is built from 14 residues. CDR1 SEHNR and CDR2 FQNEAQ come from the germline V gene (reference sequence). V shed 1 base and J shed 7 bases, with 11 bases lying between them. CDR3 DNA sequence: TGTGCCAGCAGCTTAGGGCAGGGTGTGAACACCATATATTTT. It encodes CASSLGQGVNTIYF.

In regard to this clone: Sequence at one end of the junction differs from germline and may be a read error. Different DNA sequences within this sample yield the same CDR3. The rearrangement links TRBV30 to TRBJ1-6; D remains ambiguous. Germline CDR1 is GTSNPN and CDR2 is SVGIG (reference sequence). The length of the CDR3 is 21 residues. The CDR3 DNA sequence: TGTGCCTGGAGCGAACTCCCAAAGACCTTTCTACCGGGTACCTATAATTCGCCCCTCCACTTT. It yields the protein CAWSELPKTFLPGTYNSPLHF.

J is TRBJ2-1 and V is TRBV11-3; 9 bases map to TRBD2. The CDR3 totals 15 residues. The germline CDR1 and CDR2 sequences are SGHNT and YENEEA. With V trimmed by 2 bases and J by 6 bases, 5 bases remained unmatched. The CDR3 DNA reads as TGTGCCAGCAGCTTACCGGGCGGGAGGGCCAATGAGCAGTTCTTC. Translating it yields CASSLPGGRANEQFF.

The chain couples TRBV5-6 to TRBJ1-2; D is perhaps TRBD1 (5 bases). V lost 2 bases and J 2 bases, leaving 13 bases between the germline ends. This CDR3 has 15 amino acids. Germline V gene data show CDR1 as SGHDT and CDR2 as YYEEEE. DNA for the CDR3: TGTGCCAGCAGCTTCGATCCTACAGGAAACTATGGCTACACCTTC. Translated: CASSFDPTGNYGYTF.

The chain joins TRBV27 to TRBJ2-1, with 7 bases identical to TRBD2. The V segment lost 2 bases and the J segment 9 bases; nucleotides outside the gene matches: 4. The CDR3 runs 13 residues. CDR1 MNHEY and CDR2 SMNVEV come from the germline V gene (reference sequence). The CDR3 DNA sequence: TGTGCCAGCAGTTTACCGGGGGGTGGTGAGCAGTTCTTC. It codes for CASSLPGGGEQFF.

The CDR3 nucleotides are TGCGCCAGCAGCCCCCGACAGGGGGCCCCGGAGGAGACCCAGTACTTC. Its translation: CASSPRQGAPEETQYF. V is TRBV5-1 and J is TRBJ2-5, with 10 bases fitting TRBD1. J gave up 5 bases and V 4 bases, and 11 bases lay outside the gene matches. The germline gives CDR1 SGHRS, CDR2 YFSETQ. CDR3 length: 16 amino acids.

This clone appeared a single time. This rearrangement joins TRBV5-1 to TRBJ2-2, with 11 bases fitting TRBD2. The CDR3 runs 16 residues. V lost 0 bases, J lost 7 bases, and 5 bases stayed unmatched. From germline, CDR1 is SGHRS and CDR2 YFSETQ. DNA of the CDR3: TGCGCCAGCAGCTTGGCGCTAGCGGGAGGAATCGGGGAGCTGTTTTTT. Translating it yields CASSLALAGGIGELFF.

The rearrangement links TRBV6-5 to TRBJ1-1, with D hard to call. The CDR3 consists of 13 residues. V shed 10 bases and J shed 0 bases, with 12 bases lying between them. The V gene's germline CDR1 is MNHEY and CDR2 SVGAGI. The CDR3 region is CAIKSGMNTEAFF. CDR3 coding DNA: TGTGCCATCAAGTCGGGAATGAACACTGAAGCTTTCTTT.

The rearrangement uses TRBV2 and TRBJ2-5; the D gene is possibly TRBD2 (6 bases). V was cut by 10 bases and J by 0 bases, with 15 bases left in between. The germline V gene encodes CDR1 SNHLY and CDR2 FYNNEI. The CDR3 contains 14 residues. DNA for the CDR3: TGTGCCACGGAAAAGGGACTTAACCAAGAGACCCAGTACTTC. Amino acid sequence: CATEKGLNQETQYF.

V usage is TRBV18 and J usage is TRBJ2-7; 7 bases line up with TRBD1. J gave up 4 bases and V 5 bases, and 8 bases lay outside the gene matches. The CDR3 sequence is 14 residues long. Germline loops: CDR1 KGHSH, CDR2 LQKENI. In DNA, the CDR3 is TGTGCCAGCTCAAGGACAGGTTTACTGTACGAGCAGTACTTC. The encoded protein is CASSRTGLLYEQYF.

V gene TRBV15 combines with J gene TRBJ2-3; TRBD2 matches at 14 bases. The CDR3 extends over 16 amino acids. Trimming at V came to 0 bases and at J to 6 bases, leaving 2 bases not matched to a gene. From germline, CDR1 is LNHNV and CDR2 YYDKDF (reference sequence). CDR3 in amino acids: CATSRDRTSGRDTQYF. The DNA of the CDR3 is TGTGCCACCAGCAGAGACCGGACTAGCGGGAGGGATACGCAGTATTTT.

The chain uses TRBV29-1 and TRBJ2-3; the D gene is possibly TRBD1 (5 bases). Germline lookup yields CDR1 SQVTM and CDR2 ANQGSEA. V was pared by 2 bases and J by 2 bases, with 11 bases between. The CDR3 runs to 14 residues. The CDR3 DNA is TGCAGCGTTGAAAAGGGGAAAGTCACAGATACGCAGTATTTT. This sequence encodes CSVEKGKVTDTQYF.

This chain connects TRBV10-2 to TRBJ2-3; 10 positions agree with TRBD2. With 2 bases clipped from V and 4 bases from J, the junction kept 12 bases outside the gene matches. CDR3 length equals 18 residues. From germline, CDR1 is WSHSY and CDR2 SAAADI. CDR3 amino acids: CASSETSGAPLWADTQYF. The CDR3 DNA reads TGCGCCAGCAGTGAGACTAGCGGGGCCCCCCTGTGGGCAGATACGCAGTATTTT.

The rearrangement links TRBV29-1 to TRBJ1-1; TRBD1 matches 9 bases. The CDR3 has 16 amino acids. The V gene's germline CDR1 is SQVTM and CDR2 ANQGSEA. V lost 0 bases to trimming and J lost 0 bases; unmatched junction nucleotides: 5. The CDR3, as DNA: TGCAGCGTTGAAGAGGTTGGACAGGGGTTGAACACTGAAGCTTTCTTT. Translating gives CSVEEVGQGLNTEAFF. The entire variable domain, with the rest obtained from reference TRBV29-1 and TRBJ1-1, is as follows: SAVISQKPSRDICQRGTSLTIQCQVDSQVTMMFWYRQQPGQSLTLIATANQGSEATYESGFVIDKFPISRPNLTFSTLTVSNMSPEDSSIYLCSVEEVGQGLNTEAFFGQGTRLTVV.

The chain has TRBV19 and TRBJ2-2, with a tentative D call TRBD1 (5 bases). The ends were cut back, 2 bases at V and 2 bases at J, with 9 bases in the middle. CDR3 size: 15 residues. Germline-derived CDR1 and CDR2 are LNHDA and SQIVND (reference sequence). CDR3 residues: CASSIRQINTGELFF. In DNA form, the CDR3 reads TGTGCCAGTAGTATACGACAGATCAACACCGGGGAGCTGTTTTTT.

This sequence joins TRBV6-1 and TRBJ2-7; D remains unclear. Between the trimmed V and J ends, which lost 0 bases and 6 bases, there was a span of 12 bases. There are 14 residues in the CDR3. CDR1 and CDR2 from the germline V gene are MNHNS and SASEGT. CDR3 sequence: CASSEATGSSEQYV. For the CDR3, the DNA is TGTGCCAGCAGTGAAGCGACGGGTTCGAGCGAGCAGTACGTC.

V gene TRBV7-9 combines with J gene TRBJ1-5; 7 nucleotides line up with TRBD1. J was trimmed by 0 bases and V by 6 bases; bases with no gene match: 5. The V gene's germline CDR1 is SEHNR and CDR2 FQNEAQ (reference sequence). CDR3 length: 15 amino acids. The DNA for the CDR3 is TGTGCCAGCAGGGATGGGACAGCTAGCAATCAGCCCCAGCATTTT. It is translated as CASRDGTASNQPQHF.

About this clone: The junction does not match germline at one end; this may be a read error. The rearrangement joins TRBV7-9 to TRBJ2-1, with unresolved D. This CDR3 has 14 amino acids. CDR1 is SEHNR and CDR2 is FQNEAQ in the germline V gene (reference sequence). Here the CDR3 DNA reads TGTGCCAGCGTCACCGACACCCTCTACGATGAGCAGTTCTTC. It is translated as CASVTDTLYDEQFF.

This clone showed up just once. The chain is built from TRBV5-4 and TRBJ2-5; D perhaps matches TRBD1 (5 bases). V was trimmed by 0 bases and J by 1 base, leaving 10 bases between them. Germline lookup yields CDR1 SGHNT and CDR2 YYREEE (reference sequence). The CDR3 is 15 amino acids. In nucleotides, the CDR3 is TGTGCCAGCAGCTTGGGAGTGACAGCCCAAGAGACCCAGTACTTC. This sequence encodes CASSLGVTAQETQYF.

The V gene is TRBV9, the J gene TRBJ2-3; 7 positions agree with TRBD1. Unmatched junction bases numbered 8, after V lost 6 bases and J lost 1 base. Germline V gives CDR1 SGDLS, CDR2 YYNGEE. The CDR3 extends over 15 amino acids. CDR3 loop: CASTLNTGGTDTQYF. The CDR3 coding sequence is TGTGCCAGCACCTTAAACACAGGGGGCACAGATACGCAGTATTTT. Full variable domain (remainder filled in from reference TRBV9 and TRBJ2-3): DSGVTQTPKHLITATGQRVTLRCSPRSGDLSVYWYQQSLDQGLQFLIQYYNGEERAKGNILERFSAQQFPDLHSELNLSSLELGDSALYFCASTLNTGGTDTQYFGPGTRLTVL.

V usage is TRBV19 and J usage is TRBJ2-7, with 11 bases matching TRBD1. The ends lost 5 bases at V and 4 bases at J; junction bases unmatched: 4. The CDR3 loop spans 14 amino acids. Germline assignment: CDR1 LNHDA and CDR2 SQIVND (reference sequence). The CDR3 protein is CASSHRDRGYEQYF. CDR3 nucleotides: TGTGCCAGTAGTCACCGGGACAGGGGGTACGAGCAGTACTTC.